Below are 32 T cell receptor beta chains sequenced from a single sample in a study of shared clonotypes between healthy human individuals (dated by TCRdb to the early 2020s). Receptor amplification or capture employed the immunoSEQ multiplex PCR assay. TCRdb holds this immuneACCESS table with in-frame rearrangements only. Some clones are missing; in checked studies, unresolved V genes explain under half, and the rest has no known cause. For this sample there are roughly 660,000 clones; 90% appear just once. 34% of the sample goes to the ten largest clones. The material sequenced was memory CD8+ T cells from PBMCs. The cell subset or site label corresponds to: CD45RO+ cells pooled with CCR7-negative TemRA cells. The receptors derive from a man aged 18 to 29 in good health. Some clones in this sample may be carry-over from other donors' samples.

V gene TRBV14 combines with J gene TRBJ1-2; TRBD1 might be the D (5 bases). The CDR3 has 15 amino acids. V lost 4 bases and J 0 bases, leaving 12 bases between the germline ends. CDR1 is SGHDN, CDR2 FVKESK, per germline. As DNA, the CDR3 is TGTGCCAGCAGCCCGAGGACACAAGCTAACTATGGCTACACCTTC. This sequence encodes CASSPRTQANYGYTF.

The rearrangement joins TRBV4-1 to TRBJ1-2; D unresolved. CDR1 and CDR2 (germline): MGHRA, YSYEKL. The CDR3 is 16 amino acids. The germline V and J ends were trimmed by 1 base and 7 bases, with 19 bases remaining between them. CDR3 protein: CASSQAIGSLAGGYTF. DNA of the CDR3: TGCGCCAGCAGCCAAGCAATCGGAAGTCTTGCGGGTGGCTACACCTTC.

The chain links TRBV9 to TRBJ2-3, with a possible D match to TRBD2 (5 bases). Germline lookup yields CDR1 SGDLS and CDR2 YYNGEE. Trimming pared 0 bases from V and 5 bases from J, leaving 13 bases between. CDR3 length: 15 residues. CDR3 sequence reads: CASSVEVVARDTQYF. The CDR3 DNA reads TGTGCCAGCAGCGTAGAGGTGGTAGCGAGAGATACGCAGTATTTT.

The rearrangement links TRBV9 to TRBJ2-7; possibly TRBD2 for D (6 bases). From germline, CDR1 is SGDLS and CDR2 YYNGEE. V was cut by 3 bases and J by 3 bases, with 13 bases left in between. The CDR3 sequence is 14 residues long. CDR3 in amino acids: CASSAGTADYEQYF. CDR3 DNA: TGTGCCAGCAGCGCCGGGACTGCAGACTACGAGCAGTACTTC.

The chain has TRBV4-3 and TRBJ2-1; D remains unclear. Germline lookup yields CDR1 LGHNA and CDR2 YSLEER. Trimming cost V 0 bases and J 3 bases, with 9 bases left between them. CDR3 length equals 15 residues. The CDR3 DNA follows: TGCGCCAGCAGCCAAGATCGAGACGGCTACAATGAGCAGTTCTTC. It encodes CASSQDRDGYNEQFF.

This clone occurred a few times. The rearrangement uses TRBV28 and TRBJ1-5; D remains ambiguous. The CDR3 has 14 amino acids. The V and J ends lost 4 bases and 0 bases respectively, with 7 bases between them. Germline CDR1 is MDHEN and CDR2 is SYDVKM. CDR3 protein: CASSYGRSNQPQHF. CDR3 in DNA: TGTGCCAGCAGTTACGGACGTAGCAATCAGCCCCAGCATTTT.

The chain couples TRBV15 to TRBJ1-1, with a possible D match to TRBD1 (5 bases). CDR1 is LNHNV, CDR2 YYDKDF, per germline (reference sequence). The CDR3 sequence is 15 residues long. Trimming removed 1 base at V and 0 bases at J, with 9 bases between. CDR3: CATSRGGGMNTEAFF. The CDR3 DNA reads TGTGCCACCAGCAGAGGTGGGGGAATGAACACTGAAGCTTTCTTT.

The chain links TRBV2 to TRBJ2-7, with D unclear. The V end was cut by 7 bases, the J end by 2 bases, with 12 bases between. Germline CDR1 reads SNHLY; CDR2 reads FYNNEI. There are 13 residues in the CDR3. DNA of the CDR3: TGTGCCAGCACCAACCGGAACGCCTACGAGCAGTACTTC. It yields the protein CASTNRNAYEQYF.

The rearrangement uses TRBV6-1 and TRBJ2-7; D remains unclear. From germline, CDR1 is MNHNS and CDR2 SASEGT. CDR3 length: 11 residues. Trimming stripped 3 bases from V and 3 bases from J, with 3 bases between. The CDR3 region is CASSDHYEQYF. In DNA form, the CDR3 reads TGTGCCAGCAGTGACCACTACGAGCAGTACTTC.

This clone was counted a single time. This rearrangement joins TRBV6-5 to TRBJ2-1, with D possibly called TRBD1 or TRBD2 (5 bases each). Germline V gene sequence: CDR1 MNHEY, CDR2 SVGAGI. The CDR3 runs 14 residues. V dropped 10 bases and J dropped 3 bases, with 16 bases sitting between them. The DNA of the CDR3 is TGTGCCATCGGTACGGGACGTTACTACAATGAGCAGTTCTTC. Encoded protein: CAIGTGRYYNEQFF.

The gene calls are TRBV6-1 and TRBJ2-7; D is unclear. The germline gives CDR1 MNHNS, CDR2 SASEGT. This CDR3 comprises 12 residues. V lost 7 bases and J 6 bases, leaving 13 bases between the germline ends. The CDR3 nucleotides are TGTGCCAGCACCTTGGTAAACCGCGAGCAGTACTTC. This translates into CASTLVNREQYF.

This chain links TRBV19 with TRBJ2-2; unclear D gene. Germline V gives CDR1 LNHDA, CDR2 SQIVND (reference sequence). V lost 7 bases, J lost 4 bases, and 7 bases lay in between. This CDR3 has 12 amino acids. The CDR3 nucleotides read TGTGCCAGTATCCAGCCCACCGGGGAGCTGTTTTTT. As protein: CASIQPTGELFF.

The DNA for the CDR3 is TGTGCCAGCAACAGTTTTAGCCAGTTATTTGAGTTCTTC. Residues: CASNSFSQLFEFF. The chain couples TRBV5-6 to TRBJ2-1; D unclear. V was shortened by 6 bases and J by 14 bases, with 21 bases between the two germline ends. The CDR3 consists of 13 residues. From germline, CDR1 is SGHDT and CDR2 YYEEEE.

This clone appeared a single time. The V call is TRBV9, the J call TRBJ2-1; D gene unclear. V lost 0 bases to trimming and J lost 8 bases, with 15 bases between them. The CDR3 is 15 amino acids. Germline CDR1 and CDR2: SGDLS and YYNGEE. This CDR3 is CASSVVAAQHHEQFF. CDR3 in DNA: TGTGCCAGCAGCGTAGTCGCGGCCCAACACCATGAGCAGTTCTTC.

V is TRBV20-1 and J is TRBJ2-7, with a possible D match to TRBD2 (5 bases). This CDR3 is built from 10 residues. Trimming removed 7 bases from V and 4 bases from J, with 8 bases in between. CDR1 and CDR2 from the germline V gene are DFQATT and SNEGSKA (reference sequence). The CDR3 sequence: CSGREYEQYF. The CDR3 DNA sequence: TGCAGTGGAAGGGAGTACGAGCAGTACTTC.

The chain links TRBV11-2 to TRBJ2-5, with TRBD1 matching over 8 bases. Germline V gene data show CDR1 as SGHAT and CDR2 as FQNNGV. V lost 5 bases, J lost 0 bases, and 14 bases stayed unmatched. The CDR3 is made up of 18 amino acids. CDR3 nucleotide sequence: TGTGCCAGCAGCGCAAGGGACAGGCGGGAAAAGTACCAAGAGACCCAGTACTTC. This gives the protein CASSARDRREKYQETQYF.

This clone is a singleton in its sample. J is TRBJ2-7 and V is TRBV7-8, with TRBD2 as a possible D gene (6 bases). Trimming took 7 bases from V and 3 from J, leaving 19 bases between them. CDR3 length equals 15 residues. Germline-derived CDR1 and CDR2 are SGHVS and FQNEAQ. CDR3 residues: CASTTRDSPYYEQYF. The CDR3, as DNA: TGTGCCAGCACCACACGGGACTCGCCTTACTACGAGCAGTACTTC. Based on the CDR3 plus reference TRBV7-8 and TRBJ2-7, the full variable domain is GAGVSQSPRYKVAKRGQDVALRCDPISGHVSLFWYQQALGQGPEFLTYFQNEAQLDKSGLPSDRFFAERPEGSVSTLKIQRTQQEDSAVYLCASTTRDSPYYEQYFGPGTRLTVT.

The rearrangement links TRBV6-1 to TRBJ2-6, with D possibly being TRBD2 (5 bases). The CDR3 covers 18 residues. Trimming cost V 0 bases and J 2 bases, with 14 bases left between them. Germline V CDR1 and CDR2: MNHNS, SASEGT. CDR3 nucleotide sequence: TGTGCCAGCAGTGAAGCTGAGGGATTACGCACTGGGGCCAACGTCCTGACTTTC. Protein: CASSEAEGLRTGANVLTF.

This chain's CDR3 is CASSLVPGGGYEQYF. DNA of the CDR3: TGTGCCAGCAGCTTAGTTCCGGGAGGGGGGTACGAGCAGTACTTC. The chain joins TRBV7-8 to TRBJ2-7, with TRBD2 identical over 8 bases. The CDR3 consists of 15 residues. Trimming at V came to 1 base and at J to 4 bases, leaving 6 bases not matched to a gene. CDR1 is SGHVS, CDR2 FQNEAQ, per germline. Full variable domain (outside the CDR3, taken from reference TRBV7-8 and TRBJ2-7): GAGVSQSPRYKVAKRGQDVALRCDPISGHVSLFWYQQALGQGPEFLTYFQNEAQLDKSGLPSDRFFAERPEGSVSTLKIQRTQQEDSAVYLCASSLVPGGGYEQYFGPGTRLTVT.

The chain uses TRBV27 and TRBJ1-5; 7 nucleotides line up with TRBD1. This CDR3 has 14 amino acids. V gave up 5 bases and J gave up 5 bases; unmatched junction bases: 6. CDR1 is MNHEY and CDR2 is SMNVEV in the germline V gene (reference sequence). In DNA, the CDR3 is TGTGCCAGCAGTAAGCGACAGGGAGATCAGCCCCAGCATTTT. Protein: CASSKRQGDQPQHF.

The V gene is TRBV28, the J gene TRBJ1-1; TRBD1 agrees at 8 bases. Germline CDR1 reads MDHEN; CDR2 reads SYDVKM. This CDR3 is built from 17 residues. After removal of 4 bases from V and 5 bases from J, the junction contained 15 bases not matched to a gene. The CDR3 coding sequence is TGTGCCAGCAGTTCCCGGACAGGGAGCTTAAGAAGGACTGAAGCTTTCTTT. It codes for CASSSRTGSLRRTEAFF.

The CDR3 region has the DNA TGTGCCAGCAGCTTAGTTTCTAGCGACTACGAGCAGTACTTC. It specifies CASSLVSSDYEQYF. The J gene is TRBJ2-7, the V gene TRBV7-6; D might be TRBD2 (6 bases). Trimming took 1 base from V and 3 from J, leaving 10 bases between them. The CDR3 loop spans 14 amino acids. The germline CDR1 and CDR2 sequences are SGHVS and FNYEAQ.

In its sample, this clone was seen once. This chain joins TRBV6-5 and TRBJ2-1; 9 nucleotides agree with TRBD2. J lost 10 bases, V lost 6 bases, and 13 bases had no gene match. Germline CDR1 MNHEY, CDR2 SVGAGI. This CDR3 is built from 15 residues. As DNA, the CDR3 is TGTGCCAGCAGACCGAGGCTAGCGGGGCTCAGCGAGCAGTTCTTC. Protein product: CASRPRLAGLSEQFF.

This sequence joins TRBV7-9 and TRBJ1-1; a possible D gene is TRBD1 (5 bases). Germline V CDR1 and CDR2: SEHNR, FQNEAQ (reference sequence). The CDR3 length is 15 residues. Trimming cost V 2 bases and J 1 base, with 11 bases left between them. The CDR3 DNA is TGTGCCAGCAGCTTATTTGTCGGACAGAACACTGAAGCTTTCTTT. This encodes CASSLFVGQNTEAFF.

This chain connects TRBV30 to TRBJ2-2; a weak D match, TRBD2 (5 bases). CDR1 and CDR2 from the germline V gene are GTSNPN and SVGIG (reference sequence). The V end was cut by 3 bases, the J end by 3 bases, with 14 bases between. This CDR3 is 15 amino acids long. CDR3 DNA sequence: TGTGCCTGGAGGACCCCCGGGGTGGACACCGGGGAGCTGTTTTTT. Protein sequence: CAWRTPGVDTGELFF.

CDR3 region: CASSASGRYSNQPQHF. CDR3 nucleotides: TGTGCCAGCAGCGCGTCGGGGCGGTATAGCAATCAGCCCCAGCATTTT. V usage is TRBV7-9 and J usage is TRBJ1-5; perhaps TRBD1 as D (5 bases). Germline V CDR1 and CDR2: SEHNR, FQNEAQ (reference sequence). The germline V and J ends were trimmed by 5 bases and 0 bases, with 14 bases remaining between them. The CDR3 spans 16 residues.

This clone came up once. This chain links TRBV28 with TRBJ1-5, with D perhaps TRBD1 (5 bases). V was cut by 4 bases and J by 0 bases, with 16 bases left in between. CDR3 length: 17 amino acids. Per germline, CDR1 MDHEN and CDR2 SYDVKM. DNA for the CDR3: TGTGCCAGCAGTTACGACATAGGGGCGCATAGCAATCAGCCCCAGCATTTT. It specifies CASSYDIGAHSNQPQHF. Based on the CDR3 plus reference TRBV28 and TRBJ1-5, the full variable domain is DVKVTQSSRYLVKRTGEKVFLECVQDMDHENMFWYRQDPGLGLRLIYFSYDVKMKEKGDIPEGYSVSREKKERFSLILESASTNQTSMYLCASSYDIGAHSNQPQHFGDGTRLSIL.

The V call is TRBV15, the J call TRBJ1-5, with a weak D call TRBD1 (6 bases). Deletions cut 6 bases from V and 2 bases from J, with 14 bases between. Germline V gives CDR1 LNHNV, CDR2 YYDKDF (reference sequence). The length of the CDR3 is 15 residues. The CDR3 region has the DNA TGTGCCACCAGTGTCGGGGGCCGAGGCAATCAGCCCCAGCATTTT. It encodes CATSVGGRGNQPQHF.

This chain connects TRBV5-1 to TRBJ2-7; no clear D. This CDR3 has 14 amino acids. V lost 4 bases and J 1 base, leaving 12 bases between the germline ends. Germline CDR1 and CDR2: SGHRS and YFSETQ. The CDR3: CASSGGTLSYEQYF. The CDR3 region has the DNA TGCGCCAGCAGCGGTGGTACATTGTCCTACGAGCAGTACTTC.

The rearrangement links TRBV4-1 to TRBJ1-4; maybe TRBD1 (5 bases). The germline CDR1 and CDR2 sequences are MGHRA and YSYEKL. V was pared by 2 bases and J by 7 bases, with 17 bases between. The CDR3 extends over 16 amino acids. CDR3 DNA: TGCGCCAGCAGCCAACCGGGGGACCTTGGGAGTGAAAAACTGTTTTTT. As protein: CASSQPGDLGSEKLFF.

The chain has TRBV2 and TRBJ2-7; 10 nucleotides line up with TRBD1. The junction had 5 bases not matched to a gene; V was cut back by 4 bases and J by 5 bases. The CDR3 sequence is 14 residues long. Germline V gene data show CDR1 as SNHLY and CDR2 as FYNNEI. The CDR3: CASSGGTGVNEQYF. CDR3 DNA: TGTGCCAGCAGTGGCGGGACAGGGGTTAACGAGCAGTACTTC. Using reference TRBV2 and TRBJ2-7 for the parts outside the CDR3, the full variable domain is EPEVTQTPSHQVTQMGQEVILRCVPISNHLYFYWYRQILGQKVEFLVSFYNNEISEKSEIFDDQFSVERPDGSNFTLKIRSTKLEDSAMYFCASSGGTGVNEQYFGPGTRLTVT.

V gene TRBV11-2 combines with J gene TRBJ2-2, with 9 bases matching TRBD2. There are 16 residues in the CDR3. The V segment lost 6 bases and the J segment 4 bases; nucleotides outside the gene matches: 9. Germline-derived CDR1 and CDR2 are SGHAT and FQNNGV. This CDR3 is CASSTSRREGTGELFF. CDR3 coding DNA: TGTGCCAGCAGTACCTCGAGGCGGGAGGGCACCGGGGAGCTGTTTTTT.